A single sample is the source of the 23 T cell receptor beta chains below, sequenced in a study of CD8 T cells in Susac syndrome. It was with random hexamers that 0.5 to 1 ug RNA was reverse transcribed. TCRdb reprocessed the immunoSEQ multiplex PCR reads via MiXCR and lists one record per CDR3 protein. This repertoire shows more than 65,000 distinct CDR3 sequences, roughly 94% found once; its top ten account for about 0.45%. The specimen sequenced was CD8+ T cells from PBMCs. The receptors come from a human donor with Susac syndrome.

The chain links TRBV7-3 to TRBJ2-2, with a possible D match to TRBD2 (5 bases). The CDR3 extends over 14 amino acids. V was clipped by 3 bases and J by 3 bases, with 8 bases between them. The germline V gene has CDR1 SGHTA and CDR2 FQGTGA. The CDR3, as DNA: TGTGCCAGCAGCTTCGAGGGCTACACCGGGGAGCTGTTTTTT. It encodes CASSFEGYTGELFF.

The CDR3 region has the DNA TGCAGCGTCGGGGGTGGCATAACCGGGACTCAGACGAATACGCAGTATTTT. Its translation: CSVGGGITGTQTNTQYF. This chain uses TRBV29-1 with TRBJ2-3; a possible D gene is TRBD2 (6 bases). Germline CDR1 SQVTM, CDR2 ANQGSEA. Trimming cost V 6 bases and J 7 bases, with 29 bases left between them. The CDR3 contains 17 residues.

The chain carries TRBV29-1 and TRBJ1-1, with 9 bases aligning to TRBD1. The CDR3 is 15 residues long. Per germline, CDR1 SQVTM and CDR2 ANQGSEA. V shed 6 bases, J shed 5 bases, and the junction held 13 bases outside the gene matches. The CDR3 DNA sequence: TGCAGCGTAAAAGGCCGGGACAGGGTTGGGACTGAAGCTTTCTTT. Translation: CSVKGRDRVGTEAFF. Full variable domain (missing parts from reference TRBV29-1 and TRBJ1-1): SAVISQKPSRDICQRGTSLTIQCQVDSQVTMMFWYRQQPGQSLTLIATANQGSEATYESGFVIDKFPISRPNLTFSTLTVSNMSPEDSSIYLCSVKGRDRVGTEAFFGQGTRLTVV.

The chain employs TRBV9 and TRBJ2-1; weak D call: TRBD2 (6 bases). Germline-derived CDR1 and CDR2 are SGDLS and YYNGEE. The CDR3 is 16 residues long. V shed 3 bases and J shed 2 bases, with 15 bases lying between them. The chain's CDR3 is CASSARDFPPYNEQFF. The DNA for the CDR3 is TGTGCCAGCAGCGCCCGGGACTTTCCTCCCTACAATGAGCAGTTCTTC.

This chain uses TRBV4-1 with TRBJ2-1, with D perhaps TRBD2 (6 bases). CDR1 and CDR2 from the germline V gene are MGHRA and YSYEKL. The CDR3 loop spans 13 amino acids. V lost 3 bases and J 7 bases, leaving 10 bases between the germline ends. CDR3 sequence (DNA): TGCGCCAGCAGCCAGGCACTAGCAAATGAGCAGTTCTTC. Its protein product is CASSQALANEQFF.

The V gene is TRBV19, the J gene TRBJ1-5, with 11 bases fitting TRBD1. There are 14 residues in the CDR3. Germline loops: CDR1 LNHDA, CDR2 SQIVND (reference sequence). With 8 bases clipped from V and 7 bases from J, the junction kept 7 bases outside the gene matches. The CDR3 sequence is CASRGGQGAQPQHF. CDR3 bases: TGTGCCAGTCGTGGTGGACAGGGGGCACAGCCCCAGCATTTT. Full variable domain (rest looked up from reference TRBV19 and TRBJ1-5): DGGITQSPKYLFRKEGQNVTLSCEQNLNHDAMYWYRQDPGQGLRLIYYSQIVNDFQKGDIAEGYSVSREKKESFPLTVTSAQKNPTAFYLCASRGGQGAQPQHFGDGTRLSIL.

The CDR3 bases are TGTGCCAGCAGCGTAGGGACGGATGCTAATGAAAAACTGTTTTTT. Translating gives CASSVGTDANEKLFF. The chain joins TRBV9 to TRBJ1-4; D is unclear. Germline lookup yields CDR1 SGDLS and CDR2 YYNGEE. V was pared by 0 bases and J by 3 bases, with 9 bases between. The CDR3 is 15 residues long.

The chain combines TRBV9 with TRBJ2-2; D is undetermined. The length of the CDR3 is 12 residues. Looked up from germline, CDR1 is SGDLS and CDR2 is YYNGEE. Trimming cost V 4 bases and J 1 base, with 2 bases left between them. The DNA of the CDR3 is TGTGCCAGCAGCATGAACACCGGGGAGCTGTTTTTT. This sequence encodes CASSMNTGELFF.

A single count supports this clonotype. This sequence joins TRBV3-1 and TRBJ2-3, with D possibly being TRBD2 (6 bases). The CDR3 has 16 residues. Germline V gene lookup returns CDR1 LGHDT and CDR2 YNNKEL (reference sequence). V gave up 3 bases and J gave up 0 bases, with 13 bases separating them. The CDR3 is CASSHIAAYSTDTQYF. The CDR3 coding sequence is TGTGCCAGCAGCCATATAGCGGCCTATAGCACAGATACGCAGTATTTT.

Here the CDR3 reads CATSRDWFAGRGDYGYTF. The CDR3 DNA follows: TGTGCCACCAGCAGAGATTGGTTTGCAGGCCGAGGGGACTATGGCTACACCTTC. The rearrangement joins TRBV15 to TRBJ1-2; the D gene is possibly TRBD1 (5 bases). The V gene's germline CDR1 is LNHNV and CDR2 YYDKDF (reference sequence). V was pared by 0 bases and J by 3 bases, with 20 bases between. The CDR3 consists of 18 residues.

This clonotype was found a few times. V usage is TRBV30 and J usage is TRBJ1-5; D perhaps matches TRBD1 (6 bases). From germline, CDR1 is GTSNPN and CDR2 SVGIG (reference sequence). Between the trimmed V and J ends, which lost 1 base and 7 bases, there was a span of 17 bases. The CDR3 sequence is 15 residues long. In DNA, the CDR3 is TGTGCCTGGAGTGCAGGCAGGGGAGGGGACCAGCCCCAGCATTTT. It encodes CAWSAGRGGDQPQHF.

The chain links TRBV27 to TRBJ2-3; D gene unclear. The CDR3 runs to 14 residues. From germline, CDR1 is MNHEY and CDR2 SMNVEV (reference sequence). Deletions cut 5 bases from V and 5 bases from J, with 14 bases between. The CDR3 nucleotides read TGTGCCAGCAGTCCCCTGCCCCTAGGAGATACGCAGTATTTT. This sequence encodes CASSPLPLGDTQYF.

This clonotype appeared once. The chain carries TRBV13 and TRBJ1-1; the D is unclear. Germline V gene lookup returns CDR1 PRHDT and CDR2 FYEKMQ (reference sequence). Trimming cost V 5 bases and J 7 bases, with 11 bases left between them. This CDR3 is built from 12 residues. The CDR3 region is CASSHGRREAFF. In DNA, the CDR3 is TGTGCCAGCAGCCACGGACGGCGTGAAGCTTTCTTT.

J is TRBJ2-7 and V is TRBV6-5, with D perhaps TRBD2 (5 bases). The V gene lost 6 bases and the J gene lost 6 bases, with 15 bases spanning the gap. Germline lookup yields CDR1 MNHEY and CDR2 SVGAGI. This CDR3 spans 13 amino acids. This CDR3 is CASSPGLVVEQYF. The CDR3 nucleotides are TGTGCCAGCAGCCCAGGACTCGTCGTCGAGCAGTACTTC.

This clonotype came up a few times. J is TRBJ2-1 and V is TRBV9; unclear D gene. CDR1 is SGDLS, CDR2 YYNGEE, per germline. This CDR3 has 12 amino acids. Between the trimmed V and J ends, which lost 0 bases and 7 bases, there was a span of 5 bases. In nucleotides, the CDR3 is TGTGCCAGCAGCGTAGTCTCAAATGAGCAGTTCTTC. It is translated as CASSVVSNEQFF.

This clonotype appeared a few times. The J gene is TRBJ2-3, the V gene TRBV5-8; 10 nucleotides align to TRBD2. The CDR3 length is 15 residues. Looked up from germline, CDR1 is SGHTS and CDR2 is YDEGEE. Germline trimming cut 4 bases from V and 1 base from J; bases unmatched to any gene: 3. The CDR3 sequence: CASSPGTSGTDTQYF. Written as DNA, the CDR3 is TGTGCCAGCAGCCCCGGGACTAGCGGCACAGATACGCAGTATTTT.

The rearrangement links TRBV5-4 to TRBJ2-5, with D possibly TRBD2 on 5 matching bases. This CDR3 is built from 15 residues. The ends were cut back, 1 base at V and 6 bases at J, with 16 bases in the middle. Germline V gene lookup returns CDR1 SGHNT and CDR2 YYREEE (reference sequence). In DNA form, the CDR3 reads TGTGCCAGCAGCTTGAGCGTAACGGGATTGAAGACCCAGTACTTC. Translating it yields CASSLSVTGLKTQYF.

This chain connects TRBV20-1 to TRBJ2-2; D could derive from TRBD1 or TRBD2 (5 bases each). From germline, CDR1 is DFQATT and CDR2 SNEGSKA (reference sequence). The V end was cut by 5 bases, the J end by 7 bases, with 11 bases between. The CDR3 is 12 residues long. The CDR3 sequence: CSASGAIGELFF. In nucleotides, the CDR3 is TGCAGTGCTTCCGGGGCGATCGGGGAGCTGTTTTTT.

The chain joins TRBV25-1 to TRBJ2-1; 8 nucleotides match TRBD2. Germline V gene sequence: CDR1 MGHDK, CDR2 SYGVNS. The CDR3 runs to 14 residues. The trim removed 8 bases at V and 4 bases at J, leaving 7 bases unmatched. CDR3 nucleotide sequence: TGTGCCAGCTACGGGGGCGGGAGGTACAATGAGCAGTTCTTC. Amino acid sequence: CASYGGGRYNEQFF.

The chain joins TRBV18 to TRBJ1-2; 9 bases align to TRBD1. Germline V gene lookup returns CDR1 KGHSH and CDR2 LQKENI. The length of the CDR3 is 15 residues. The V segment lost 3 bases and the J segment 7 bases; nucleotides outside the gene matches: 9. In DNA form, the CDR3 reads TGTGCCAGCTCACCTCCGGTACAGGGGGCGGCTGGCTACACCTTC. This codes for CASSPPVQGAAGYTF.

This chain connects TRBV4-1 to TRBJ2-1, with D hard to call. Germline CDR1 MGHRA, CDR2 YSYEKL. Trimming left V 3 bases short and J 6 bases short, with 9 bases between. The CDR3 runs to 13 residues. The CDR3 sequence: CASSQPESNEQFF. In DNA form, the CDR3 reads TGCGCCAGCAGCCAGCCAGAGAGCAATGAGCAGTTCTTC.

The chain couples TRBV6-5 to TRBJ2-7; D may be TRBD2 (6 bases). This CDR3 comprises 13 residues. The V end lost 6 bases, the J end lost 2 bases, and 11 bases lay between the germline ends. The germline gives CDR1 MNHEY, CDR2 SVGAGI. The CDR3 sequence is CASSPAGPYEQYF. CDR3 coding DNA: TGTGCCAGCAGCCCTGCGGGGCCCTACGAGCAGTACTTC.

The gene calls are TRBV6-2 or TRBV6-3 and TRBJ2-7, with D unclear. Trimming stripped 5 bases from V and 1 base from J, with 6 bases between. CDR3 length equals 12 residues. Germline V gives CDR1 MNHEY, CDR2 SVGEGT. CDR3 residues: CASSDMSYEQYF. The DNA for the CDR3 is TGTGCCAGCAGTGACATGTCCTACGAGCAGTACTTC.